The sequence of this T cell receptor (beta chain) was determined in a study of human T cells and chemical hapten exposure. As for time point: patch test 3, about 24 weeks after DPC sensitization. The sample's treatment: therapeutic diphenylcyclopropenone sensitization with weekly scalp DPC. This clonotype was observed at least ten times. Trimming took 3 bases from V and 2 from J, leaving 4 bases between them. The CDR3 is 12 residues long. The V gene's germline CDR1 is SEHNR and CDR2 FQNEAQ (reference sequence). Each CDR3 protein is one row after TCRdb ran MiXCR on the RACE reads. Of over 80,000 distinct CDR3 sequences listed, under 13% are singletons.

The origin of this receptor is a woman aged 25 to 39 with alopecia areata. Some clones in this sample may be carry-over from other donors' samples. The sequencing used whole blood, collected in connection with sensitization to the hapten diphenylcyclopropenone (DPC). The V gene is TRBV7-9, the J gene TRBJ2-5; D is undetermined. The CDR3 sequence is CASSLNQETQYF. CDR3 nucleotides: TGTGCCAGCAGCTTGAATCAAGAGACCCAGTACTTC.